This T cell receptor (beta chain) was obtained from a study of vaccination and CD4 T cells after COVID-19 (dated by TCRdb to between 2020 and 2023). Study-wide context: Convalescent patients had a positive SARS-CoV-2 result on nasal swab PCR, and of these patients, fewer than ten had mild disease and one had severe disease. The spike-specific CD4+ TCR repertoire was compared before and after mRNA vaccination in ten to eleven COVID-19 convalescent patients and a handful of infection-naive healthy vaccine recipients. In control cultures, a CEFX viral epitope pool was used as positive control, an HIV-1 Nef peptide pool was used as negative control, or no peptide was added. In the convalescent cohort there were six males and four females, among whom were two Hispanic individuals, seven Caucasians, two Asians and one multiracial person. Post-COVID blood samples from convalescent patients were collected a median of roughly 100 days after diagnosis, with a range of roughly 35 to 161 days. Overlapping spike peptide pools from SARS-CoV-2 and from the common cold coronaviruses HCoV-NL63, HCoV-OC43 and HCoV-229E were used as culture stimuli. Two doses of either the Pfizer-BioNTech BNT162b2 vaccine (n=8) or the Moderna mRNA-1273 vaccine (n=2) were administered to participants. Post-vaccine blood samples were collected a median of approximately 72 days after the second vaccine dose, ranging from roughly 14 to 241 days. Overall study outcomes, separate from this receptor: Only a relatively small number of convalescent patients were included in the study, and early timepoints following natural infection were not analyzed. In convalescent patients, nearly all vaccine-specific clones (304 of 307) were found to be mono-reactive for SARS-CoV-2 spike rather than cross-reactive with common cold coronaviruses. In convalescent patients, a median 86.3% of post-vaccine SARS-CoV-2-reactive clones were detected only after vaccination, and vaccine-specific priming was suggested by this finding. Although the median number of SARS-CoV-2-reactive clonotypes went up from 21 after infection to some 40 after vaccination, the increase was not significant.

Library creation used PCR. At the Johns Hopkins FTIC core, DNA from the cultured CD4+ T cells underwent TCR sequencing with the Oncomine TCR Beta short-read assay. Genomic DNA was extracted from the cultured CD4+ T cells with the QIAamp micro DNA kit. The Oncomine TCR Beta libraries from cultured CD4+ T cells were pooled using unique dual indexes and then sequenced on an Illumina iSeq 100. Under the source paper's analysis protocol: Non-productive sequences were removed, and CDR3s not starting with C, not ending with F or W, or shorter than 7 amino acids were discarded. Antigen-specific clonotypes were identified with the MANAFEST web application by comparing peptide-stimulated wells with reference and other culture wells. An FDR below 0.05, an odds ratio above 5, and a productive frequency above 0.1% in at least two of three replicate wells were required for clones to be considered positive. Cross-reactive clonotypes were defined as significantly expanded in both SARS-CoV-2 spike wells and at least one common cold coronavirus spike condition. Similarity between CDR3 sequences was evaluated in R version 3.6.1 using Levenshtein distances (stringdist) and unrooted phylogenetic trees (ape). TCRdb reprocessing: public reads trimmed at Q25 with fastp, clones called with MiXCR, in-frame beta chains kept. Identical CDR3 proteins give one entry, which carries the most common genes and DNA. What appears here as the V and J calls and clone size reflects TCRdb's work, not the paper's. Recorded for this sample are tens of thousands of distinct CDR3 sequences; 45% to 50% of them occurred a single time. The top ten clones comprise 5% to 6.5% of the sample.

This clonotype was counted a few times. There is no known antigen for this receptor. Base qualities are not provided; no much larger clone lies one nucleotide away. The sample's treatment or condition label is to be understood as: roughly 11-day PBMC culture with coronavirus spike peptide pools or control peptides (ViraFEST assay). The ViraFEST assay, used in the study, expanded antigen-specific T cells with peptide pools and then identified the expanded clonotypes through TCR sequencing. The convalescent patients' positive SARS-CoV-2 PCR tests were from March to December 2020, which was before the Alpha, Beta and Delta variants emerged in the United States. Each well held 2 million to 2.5 million PBMCs cultured with around 10 ug/ml peptide pools in IMDM containing roughly 5% human AB serum and 9.5 to 10 IU/ml IL-2. Half of the culture medium was replaced with fresh IL-2-containing medium on days 3 and 7. CD4+ T cells were isolated after less than twelve days of culture through negative selection using the EasySep CD4+ T cell isolation kit. Ficoll-Paque Plus gradient centrifugation was used to isolate PBMCs from whole blood, and the isolated PBMCs were then either used fresh or cryopreserved at -140C. Culture conditions were generally each tested in triplicate wells.

V is cut by 5 bases and J by 4 bases, and the space between the germline ends is 3 bases. The germline V gene (reference sequence) supplies CDR1 MNHEY and CDR2 SMNVEV. The CDR3 runs 11 residues from the cysteine to the phenylalanine. Just the 33-base CDR3 DNA is kept, in frame starting at base 1. The chain employs TRBV27 and TRBJ2-1; no D segment can be confidently identified. The sequencing sample was made of CD4+ T cells from blood, cultured in vitro. This TCR came from a human donor who had recovered from COVID-19. The CDR3: CASSAYNEQFF. The nucleotides read TGTGCCAGCAGTGCGTACAATGAGCAGTTCTTC.